A selection of T cell receptor beta chains follows, all from one sample in a study of cytomegalovirus exposure and HLA in healthy donors. Clones were read by immunoSEQ multiplex PCR, and TCRdb kept only the in-frame ones, dropping some. The sample lists over 30,000 clones; 80% were seen once. The material sequenced was PBMCs. All receptors come from a male donor in good health and CMV-seronegative. The CDR3 runs from the conserved cysteine through the conserved F or W. Fields, in order: clone size, J gene, D gene, V gene, CDR3 protein, CDR3 DNA. D genes are given only for firm matches. A row's size may be missing; if present it is once, few, many or a size class.

size: once; J: TRBJ2-3; D: TRBD2; V: TRBV2; CDR3: CASDLAGSTDTQYF; DNA: TGTGCCAGCGATCTAGCGGGGAGCACAGATACGCAGTATTTT
size: -; J: TRBJ1-6; D: TRBD1; V: TRBV18; CDR3: CASSQDRGPDSPLHF; DNA: TGTGCCAGCTCCCAGGACAGGGGGCCGGATTCACCCCTCCACTTT
size: -; J: TRBJ2-2; D: -; V: TRBV5-1; CDR3: CASSHNQGIGGELFF; DNA: TGCGCCAGCAGCCACAATCAGGGGATTGGCGGGGAGCTGTTTTTT
size: -; J: TRBJ2-5; D: TRBD2; V: TRBV9; CDR3: CASSPTVGGEETQYF; DNA: TGTGCCAGCAGCCCCACCGTGGGGGGGGAAGAGACCCAGTACTTC
size: -; J: TRBJ2-2; D: -; V: TRBV6-5; CDR3: CASSYSGPNTGELFF; DNA: TGTGCCAGCAGTTACTCGGGCCCGAACACCGGGGAGCTGTTTTTT
size: -; J: TRBJ1-2; D: -; V: TRBV7-2; CDR3: CASSLVGGAQYGYTF; DNA: TGTGCCAGCAGCTTAGTGGGGGGGGCGCAGTATGGCTACACCTTC
size: -; J: TRBJ2-7; D: -; V: TRBV6-1; CDR3: CASSEDAGSSYEQYF; DNA: TGTGCCAGCAGTGAAGATGCAGGTAGCTCCTACGAGCAGTACTTC
size: -; J: TRBJ1-1; D: -; V: TRBV27; CDR3: CASRQNTEAFF; DNA: TGTGCCAGCAGACAGAACACTGAAGCTTTCTTT
size: -; J: TRBJ2-7; D: -; V: TRBV6-5; CDR3: CASSSRDSDYEQYF; DNA: TGTGCCAGCAGTTCCAGGGATTCCGACTACGAGCAGTACTTC
size: once; J: TRBJ1-4; D: TRBD1; V: TRBV15; CDR3: CATSRDGRGVTTNEKLFF; DNA: TGTGCCACCAGCAGAGATGGCAGGGGGGTTACAACTAATGAAAAACTGTTTTTT
size: -; J: TRBJ2-5; D: -; V: TRBV7-3; CDR3: CASSLGVGGGQETQYF; DNA: TGTGCCAGCAGCTTAGGGGTGGGAGGGGGCCAAGAGACCCAGTACTTC
size: few; J: TRBJ1-4; D: -; V: TRBV6-5; CDR3: CASSRTVNEKLFF; DNA: TGTGCCAGCAGTAGGACAGTTAATGAAAAACTGTTTTTT
size: -; J: TRBJ1-6; D: -; V: TRBV5-1; CDR3: CASSLGESENSPLHF; DNA: TGCGCCAGCAGCTTGGGCGAGAGCGAAAATTCACCCCTCCACTTT